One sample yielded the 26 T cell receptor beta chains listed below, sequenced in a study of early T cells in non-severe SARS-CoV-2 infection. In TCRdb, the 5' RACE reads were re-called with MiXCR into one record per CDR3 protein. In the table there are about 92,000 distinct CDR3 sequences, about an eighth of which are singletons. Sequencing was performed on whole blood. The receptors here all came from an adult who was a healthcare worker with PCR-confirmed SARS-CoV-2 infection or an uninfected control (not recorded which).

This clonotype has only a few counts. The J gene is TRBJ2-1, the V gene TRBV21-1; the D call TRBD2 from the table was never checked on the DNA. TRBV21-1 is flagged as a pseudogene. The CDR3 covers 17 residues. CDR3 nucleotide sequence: TGTGCCAGCAGCAAGCGTAGGTCTCCACCTAGGGCCAATGAGCAGTTCTTC. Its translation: CASSKRRSPPRANEQFF.

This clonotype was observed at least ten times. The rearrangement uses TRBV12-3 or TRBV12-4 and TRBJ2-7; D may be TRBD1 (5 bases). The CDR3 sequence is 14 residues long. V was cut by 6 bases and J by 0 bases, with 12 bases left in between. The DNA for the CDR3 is TGTGCCAGCAGGCACAGGTGGAGCTCCTACGAGCAGTACTTC. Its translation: CASRHRWSSYEQYF.

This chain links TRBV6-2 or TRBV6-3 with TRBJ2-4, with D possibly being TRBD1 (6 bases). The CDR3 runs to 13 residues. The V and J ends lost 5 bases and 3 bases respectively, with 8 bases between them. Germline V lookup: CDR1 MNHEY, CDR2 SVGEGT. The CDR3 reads CASSKDSKNIQYF. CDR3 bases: TGTGCCAGCAGTAAGGACAGCAAAAACATTCAGTACTTC.

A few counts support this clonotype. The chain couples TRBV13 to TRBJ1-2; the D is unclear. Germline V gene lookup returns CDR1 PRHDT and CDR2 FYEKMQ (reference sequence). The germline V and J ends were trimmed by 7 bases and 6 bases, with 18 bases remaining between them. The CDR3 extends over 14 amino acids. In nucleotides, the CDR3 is TGTGCCAGCAACAATAACAACTGGGGAGATGGCTACACCTTC. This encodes CASNNNNWGDGYTF. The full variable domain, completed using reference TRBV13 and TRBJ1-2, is AAGVIQSPRHLIKEKRETATLKCYPIPRHDTVYWYQQGPGQDPQFLISFYEKMQSDKGSIPDRFSAQQFSDYHSELNMSSLELGDSALYFCASNNNNWGDGYTFGSGTRLTVV.

The CDR3, as DNA: TGCAGTGCCCCCCTCGACCCGGGGACCCACCTAGGGGAGCAGTACTTC. This codes for CSAPLDPGTHLGEQYF. The gene calls are TRBV20-1 and TRBJ2-7; D could derive from TRBD1 or TRBD2 (5 bases each). The CDR3 has 16 amino acids. Looked up from germline, CDR1 is DFQATT and CDR2 is SNEGSKA (reference sequence). V dropped 6 bases and J dropped 7 bases, with 28 bases sitting between them.

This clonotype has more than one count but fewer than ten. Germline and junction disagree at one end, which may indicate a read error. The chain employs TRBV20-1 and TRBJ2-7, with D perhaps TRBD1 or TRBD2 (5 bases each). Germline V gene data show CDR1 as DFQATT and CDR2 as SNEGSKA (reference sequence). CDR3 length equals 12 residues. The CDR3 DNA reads TGCAGTGCCAGAGGGGCCCGCTACGAGCAGTACTTC. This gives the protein CSARGARYEQYF.

CDR3 amino acids: CAISDLPSGRVKNRNEQFF. CDR3 in DNA: TGTGCCATCAGTGATCTTCCTAGCGGGAGGGTAAAAAACAGAAATGAGCAGTTCTTC. The V gene is TRBV10-3, the J gene TRBJ2-1; 12 positions match TRBD2. Germline loops: CDR1 ENHRY, CDR2 SYGVKD. Trimming at V came to 3 bases and at J to 7 bases, leaving 16 bases not matched to a gene. This CDR3 has 19 amino acids.

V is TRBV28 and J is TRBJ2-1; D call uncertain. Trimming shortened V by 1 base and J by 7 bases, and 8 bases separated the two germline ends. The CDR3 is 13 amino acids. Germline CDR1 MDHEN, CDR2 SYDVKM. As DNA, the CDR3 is TGTGCCAGCAGTTTATCGGAGCGTAATGAGCAGTTCTTC. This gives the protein CASSLSERNEQFF.

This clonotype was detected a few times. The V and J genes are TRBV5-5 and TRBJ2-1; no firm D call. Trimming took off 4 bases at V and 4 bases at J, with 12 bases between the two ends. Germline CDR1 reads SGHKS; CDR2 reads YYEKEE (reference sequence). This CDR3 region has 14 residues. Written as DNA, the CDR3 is TGTGCCAGCAGCGAAACCGGGCCGTACAATGAGCAGTTCTTC. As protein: CASSETGPYNEQFF.

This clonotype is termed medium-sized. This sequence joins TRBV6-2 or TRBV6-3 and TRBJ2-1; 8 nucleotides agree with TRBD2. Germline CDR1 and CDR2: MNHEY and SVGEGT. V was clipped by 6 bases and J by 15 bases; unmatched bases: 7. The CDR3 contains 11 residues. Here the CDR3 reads CASSPSGSVFF. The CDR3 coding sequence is TGTGCCAGCAGCCCCAGCGGGAGCGTGTTCTTC.

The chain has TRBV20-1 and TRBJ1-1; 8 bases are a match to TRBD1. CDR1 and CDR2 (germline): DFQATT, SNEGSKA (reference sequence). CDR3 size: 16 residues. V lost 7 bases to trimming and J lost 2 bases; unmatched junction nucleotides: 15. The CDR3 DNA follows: TGCAGTGTAGTTTCCCAGGGGGCTCGGAGAAACACTGAAGCTTTCTTT. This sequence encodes CSVVSQGARRNTEAFF.

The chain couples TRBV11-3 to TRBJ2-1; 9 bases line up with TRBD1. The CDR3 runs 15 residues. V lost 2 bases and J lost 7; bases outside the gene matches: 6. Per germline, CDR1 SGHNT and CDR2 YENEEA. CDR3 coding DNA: TGTGCCAGCAGCTTAAACAGGGGGCAAGCAAATGAGCAGTTCTTC. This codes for CASSLNRGQANEQFF.

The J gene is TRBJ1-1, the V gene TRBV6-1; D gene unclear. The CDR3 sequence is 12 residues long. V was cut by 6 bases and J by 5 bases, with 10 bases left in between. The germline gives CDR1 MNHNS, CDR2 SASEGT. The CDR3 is CASRWVGTEAFF. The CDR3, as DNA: TGTGCCAGCAGATGGGTGGGAACTGAAGCTTTCTTT.

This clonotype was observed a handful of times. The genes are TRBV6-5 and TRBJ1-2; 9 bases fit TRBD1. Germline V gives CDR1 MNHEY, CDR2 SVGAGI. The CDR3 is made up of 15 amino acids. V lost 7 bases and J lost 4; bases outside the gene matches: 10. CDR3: CASIKDRGKGYGYTF. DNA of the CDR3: TGTGCCAGCATCAAAGACAGGGGGAAGGGCTATGGCTACACCTTC.

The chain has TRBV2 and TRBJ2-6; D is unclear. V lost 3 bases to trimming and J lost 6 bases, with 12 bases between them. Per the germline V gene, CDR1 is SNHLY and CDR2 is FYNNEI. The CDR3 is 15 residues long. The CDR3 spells CASSDYGVEANVLTF. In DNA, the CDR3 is TGTGCCAGCAGTGACTACGGAGTGGAGGCCAACGTCCTGACTTTC.

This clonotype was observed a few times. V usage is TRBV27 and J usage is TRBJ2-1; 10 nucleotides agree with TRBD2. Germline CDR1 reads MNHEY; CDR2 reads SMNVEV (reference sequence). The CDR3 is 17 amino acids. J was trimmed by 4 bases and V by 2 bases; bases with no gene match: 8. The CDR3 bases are TGTGCCAGCAGTTTAAGGGTAGCGGGGGGCGGTTACAATGAGCAGTTCTTC. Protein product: CASSLRVAGGGYNEQFF.

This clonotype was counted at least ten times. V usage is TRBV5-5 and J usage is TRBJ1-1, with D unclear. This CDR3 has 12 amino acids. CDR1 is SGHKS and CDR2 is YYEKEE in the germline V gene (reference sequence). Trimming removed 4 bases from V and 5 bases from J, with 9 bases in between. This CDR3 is CASSESRTEAFF. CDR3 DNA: TGTGCCAGCAGCGAGAGTAGGACTGAAGCTTTCTTT.

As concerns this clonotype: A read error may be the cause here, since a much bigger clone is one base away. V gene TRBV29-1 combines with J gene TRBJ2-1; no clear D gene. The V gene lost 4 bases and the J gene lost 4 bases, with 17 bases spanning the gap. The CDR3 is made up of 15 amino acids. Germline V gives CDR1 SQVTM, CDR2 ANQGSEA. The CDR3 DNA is TGCAGCGTTGGAGAACGACTCCCCGCTTACAATGAGCAGTTCTTC. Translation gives CSVGERLPAYNEQFF.

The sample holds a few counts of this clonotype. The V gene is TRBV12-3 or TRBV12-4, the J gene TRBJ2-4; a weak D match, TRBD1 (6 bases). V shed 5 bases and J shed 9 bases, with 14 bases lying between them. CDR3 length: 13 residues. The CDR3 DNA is TGTGCCAGCAGTGTACAGGGTCCTGGCATTCAGTACTTC. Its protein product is CASSVQGPGIQYF.

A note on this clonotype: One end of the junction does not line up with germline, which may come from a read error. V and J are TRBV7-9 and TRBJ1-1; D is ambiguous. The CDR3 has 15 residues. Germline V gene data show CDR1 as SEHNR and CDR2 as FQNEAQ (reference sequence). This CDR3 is CASRLGSLGNTEAFF. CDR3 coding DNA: TGTGCCAGCAGATTAGGATCGTTGGGGAACACTGAAGCTTTCTTT.

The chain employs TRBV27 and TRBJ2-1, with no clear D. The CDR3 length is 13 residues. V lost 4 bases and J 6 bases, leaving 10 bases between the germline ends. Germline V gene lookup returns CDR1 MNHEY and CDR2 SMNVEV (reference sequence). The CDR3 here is CASSWTIGNEQFF. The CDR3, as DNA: TGTGCCAGCAGTTGGACGATAGGCAATGAGCAGTTCTTC.

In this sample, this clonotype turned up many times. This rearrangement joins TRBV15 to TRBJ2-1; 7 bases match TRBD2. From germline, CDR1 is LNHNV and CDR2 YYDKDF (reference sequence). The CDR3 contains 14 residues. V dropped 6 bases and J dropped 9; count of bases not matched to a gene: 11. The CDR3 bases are TGTGCCACCAGTTCTAGCGGCTGGGGAAGTGAGCAGTTCTTC. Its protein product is CATSSSGWGSEQFF. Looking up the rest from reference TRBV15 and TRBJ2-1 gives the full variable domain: DAMVIQNPRYQVTQFGKPVTLSCSQTLNHNVMYWYQQKSSQAPKLLFHYYDKDFNNEADTPDNFQSRRPNTSFCFLDIRSPGLGDTAMYLCATSSSGWGSEQFFGPGTRLTVL.

For the CDR3, the DNA is TGTGCCAGCAGCCAAGCCGCAGCGGGAGACCCCTACGAGCAGTACTTC. The encoded protein is CASSQAAAGDPYEQYF. The chain carries TRBV4-2 and TRBJ2-7; 8 bases match TRBD2. The germline V gene has CDR1 LGHNA and CDR2 YNFKEQ. Losses at the gene ends were 1 base for V and 2 bases for J; bases not matched to a gene: 7. The CDR3 loop spans 16 amino acids.

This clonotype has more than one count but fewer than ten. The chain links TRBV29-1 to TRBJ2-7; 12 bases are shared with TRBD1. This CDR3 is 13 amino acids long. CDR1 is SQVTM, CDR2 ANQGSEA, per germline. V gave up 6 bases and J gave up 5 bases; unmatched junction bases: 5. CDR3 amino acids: CSVTGTGGDEQYF. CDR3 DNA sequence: TGCAGCGTGACCGGGACAGGGGGCGACGAGCAGTACTTC.

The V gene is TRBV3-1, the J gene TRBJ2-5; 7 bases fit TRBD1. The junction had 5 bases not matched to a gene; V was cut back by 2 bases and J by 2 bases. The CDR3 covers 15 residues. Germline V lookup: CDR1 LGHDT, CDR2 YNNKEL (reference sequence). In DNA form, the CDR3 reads TGTGCCAGCAGCCAATATCGGACAGGTCAAGAGACCCAGTACTTC. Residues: CASSQYRTGQETQYF.

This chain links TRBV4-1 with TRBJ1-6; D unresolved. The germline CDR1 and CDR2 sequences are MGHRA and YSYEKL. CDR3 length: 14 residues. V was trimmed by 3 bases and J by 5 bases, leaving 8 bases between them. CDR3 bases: TGCGCCAGCAGCCAGAAAAGAAATAATTCACCCCTCCACTTT. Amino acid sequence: CASSQKRNNSPLHF.